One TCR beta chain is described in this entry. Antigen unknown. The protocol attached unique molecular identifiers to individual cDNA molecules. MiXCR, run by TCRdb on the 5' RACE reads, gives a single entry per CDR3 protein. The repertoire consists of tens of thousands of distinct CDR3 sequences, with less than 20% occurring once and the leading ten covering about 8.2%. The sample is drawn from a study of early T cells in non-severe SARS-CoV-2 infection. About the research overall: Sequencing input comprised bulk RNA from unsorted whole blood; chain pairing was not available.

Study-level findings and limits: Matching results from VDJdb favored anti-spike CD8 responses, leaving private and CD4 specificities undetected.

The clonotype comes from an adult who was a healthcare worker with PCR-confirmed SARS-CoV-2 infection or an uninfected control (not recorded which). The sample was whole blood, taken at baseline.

As DNA, the CDR3 is TGCAGTGCCGAGGACGAGAGAGATAGCACAGATACGCAGTATTTT. Its protein is CSAEDERDSTDTQYF. The gene calls are TRBV20-1 and TRBJ2-3; D remains ambiguous. There are 15 residues in the CDR3. The V gene lost 6 bases and the J gene lost 0 bases, with 16 bases spanning the gap. CDR1 DFQATT and CDR2 SNEGSKA come from the germline V gene (reference sequence).